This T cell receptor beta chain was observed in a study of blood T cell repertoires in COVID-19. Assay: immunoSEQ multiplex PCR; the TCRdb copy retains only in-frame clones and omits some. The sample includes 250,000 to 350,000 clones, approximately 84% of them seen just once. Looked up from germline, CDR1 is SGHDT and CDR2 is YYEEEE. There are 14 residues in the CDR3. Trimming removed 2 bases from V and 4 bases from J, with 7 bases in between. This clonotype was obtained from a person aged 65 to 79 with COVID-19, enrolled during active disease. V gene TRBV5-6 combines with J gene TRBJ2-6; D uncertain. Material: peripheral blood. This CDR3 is CASSFVAGANVLTF. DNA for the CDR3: TGTGCCAGCAGCTTTGTGGCCGGGGCCAACGTCCTGACTTTC.